Listed below are T cell receptor beta chains from one sample, sequenced in a study of blood T cell repertoires in COVID-19. TCRdb keeps only in-frame clones here, not all; method: immunoSEQ multiplex PCR. The sample lists around 100,000 clones, 80% to 90% occurring once. Source material: PBMCs or T cells enriched from blood (not recorded which). These receptors were collected from a woman aged 45-60 years who had recovered from COVID-19. Both conserved end residues are part of each CDR3. D genes are given only for firm matches. For some rows the clone size is stated as once, few or many, or as a class when expanded; others skip it.

>TRBD1|TRBJ2-7|-|TRBV5-1
CASSSGQNYEQYF
TGCGCCAGCAGCTCGGGACAGAACTACGAGCAGTACTTC
>-|TRBJ1-2|-|TRBV28
CASRQGTANYGYTF
TGTGCCAGCAGGCAGGGGACCGCTAACTATGGCTACACCTTC
>-|TRBJ1-1|-|TRBV10-3
CAIRAGWDTEAFF
TGTGCCATCAGGGCAGGGTGGGACACTGAAGCTTTCTTT
>-|TRBJ2-7|-|TRBV5-5
CASSRQAAAYEQYF
TGTGCCAGCAGCCGACAGGCCGCGGCCTACGAGCAGTACTTC
>-|TRBJ2-5|-|TRBV12-3/TRBV12-4
CASSSSETQYF
TGTGCCAGCAGTTCGTCGGAGACCCAGTACTTC
>-|TRBJ2-1|-|TRBV7-2
CASSLELAYNNEQFF
TGTGCCAGCAGCTTAGAACTAGCCTATAACAATGAGCAGTTCTTC
>TRBD1|TRBJ1-5|few|TRBV9
CASSVGDRGIQPQHF
TGTGCCAGCAGCGTAGGAGACAGGGGCATTCAGCCCCAGCATTTT
>-|TRBJ1-1|-|TRBV28
CASGPGGTEAFF
TGTGCCAGCGGCCCGGGAGGCACTGAAGCTTTCTTT
>TRBD2|TRBJ2-3|-|TRBV5-1
CASSLDQGSGAPDTQYF
TGCGCCAGCAGCTTGGACCAAGGGAGCGGGGCCCCAGATACGCAGTATTTT
>-|TRBJ2-3|-|TRBV28
CASTLGPNEDLDTQYF
TGTGCCAGCACACTAGGGCCTAATGAAGATTTGGATACGCAGTATTTT
>TRBD1|TRBJ2-1|-|TRBV23-1
CASSHRDRAQQYNEQFF
TGCGCCAGCAGTCACCGGGACAGGGCCCAGCAGTACAATGAGCAGTTCTTC
>TRBD2|TRBJ2-5|once|TRBV27
CASSLRTSGETQYF
TGTGCCAGCAGTTTAAGGACTAGCGGCGAGACCCAGTACTTC
>TRBD1|TRBJ1-3|once|TRBV27
CASSLSPDRAAGNTIYF
TGTGCCAGCAGTTTATCCCCCGACAGGGCGGCTGGAAACACCATATATTTT
>TRBD2|TRBJ2-7|once|TRBV30
CAWGMGLAYEQYF
TGTGCCTGGGGGATGGGACTAGCCTACGAGCAGTACTTC
>TRBD1|TRBJ2-2|-|TRBV6-5
CASRGQEESGELFF
TGTGCCAGCCGGGGACAGGAAGAGAGCGGGGAGCTGTTTTTT
>TRBD1|TRBJ1-2|-|TRBV10-3
CAISGGQDYGYTF
TGTGCCATCAGTGGCGGACAGGACTATGGCTACACCTTC
>TRBD1|TRBJ2-7|-|TRBV19
CASSMMTTGSTYEQYF
TGTGCCAGTAGTATGATGACGACAGGGTCAACCTACGAGCAGTACTTC
>TRBD1|TRBJ2-7|-|TRBV19
CASSPPGQGMYEQYF
TGTGCCAGTAGCCCACCGGGACAGGGAATGTACGAGCAGTACTTC
>TRBD2|TRBJ2-5|-|TRBV24-1
CATSDSLLAGAQETQYF
TGTGCCACCAGTGATTCCCTTCTAGCGGGGGCTCAAGAGACCCAGTACTTC
>-|TRBJ1-6|-|TRBV5-1
CASSLRTAQGSSYNSPLHF
TGCGCCAGCAGCTTGCGGACAGCTCAGGGGAGCTCCTATAATTCACCCCTCCACTTT
>-|TRBJ2-4|-|TRBV27
CASSLVKAGLAKNIQYF
TGTGCCAGCAGTTTAGTTAAAGCAGGACTAGCCAAAAACATTCAGTACTTC
>TRBD1|TRBJ1-1|-|TRBV5-1
CASSSPSTGINTEAFF
TGCGCCAGCAGCTCGCCGTCGACAGGGATAAACACTGAAGCTTTCTTT
>TRBD2|TRBJ2-1|-|TRBV13
CASSFSGGRVGEQFF
TGTGCCAGCAGCTTTAGCGGGGGCCGCGTCGGTGAGCAGTTCTTC
>-|TRBJ2-7|-|TRBV27
CATRRALRDEQYF
TGTGCCACCCGCCGCGCACTCCGGGACGAGCAGTACTTC
>-|TRBJ1-2|-|TRBV27
CASSLAGNYGYTF
TGTGCCAGCAGTTTAGCGGGGAACTATGGCTACACCTTC
>TRBD1|TRBJ2-7|-|TRBV19
CASRVTGTGGGVEQYF
TGTGCCAGTAGAGTGACAGGGACCGGAGGTGGCGTAGAGCAGTACTTC
>TRBD1|TRBJ1-5|-|TRBV28
CASSYRDRAVQPQHF
TGTGCCAGCAGTTACCGGGACAGGGCGGTCCAGCCCCAGCATTTT
>TRBD1|TRBJ1-1|-|TRBV19
CASSTGQGAAEAFF
TGTGCCAGTAGTACTGGACAGGGGGCGGCTGAAGCTTTCTTT
>-|TRBJ1-4|few|TRBV27
CASSKQGSNEKLFF
TGTGCCAGCAGCAAACAGGGATCTAATGAAAAACTGTTTTTT
>-|TRBJ2-3|-|TRBV5-5
CASSQFIREGTDTQYF
TGTGCCAGCAGCCAGTTCATCAGGGAAGGCACAGATACGCAGTATTTT
>TRBD1|TRBJ1-2|-|TRBV19
CASSPVLRDRDGYTF
TGTGCCAGTAGTCCCGTGCTCCGGGACAGAGATGGCTACACCTTC
>-|TRBJ1-1|-|TRBV18
CASSPSAGVNTEAFF
TGTGCCAGCTCACCCTCGGCAGGTGTGAACACTGAAGCTTTCTTT
>-|TRBJ1-2|once|TRBV7-8
CASSQSGFLHHGYTF
TGTGCCAGCAGCCAATCCGGGTTCCTCCATCATGGCTACACCTTC
>-|TRBJ1-2|-|TRBV4-2
CASSRPRANYGYTF
TGTGCCAGCAGCCGACCCAGGGCTAACTATGGCTACACCTTC
>-|TRBJ2-5|-|TRBV19
CASSMGAGRETQYF
TGTGCCAGTAGTATGGGGGCAGGGCGGGAGACCCAGTACTTC
>-|TRBJ1-2|-|TRBV7-2
CASSFGAGNNYGYTF
TGTGCCAGCAGCTTTGGAGCAGGGAATAACTATGGCTACACCTTC
>TRBD2|TRBJ2-5|once|TRBV11-3
CASSAPREGQETQYF
TGTGCCAGCAGCGCGCCCCGGGAGGGTCAAGAGACCCAGTACTTC
>TRBD1|TRBJ1-2|-|TRBV27
CASSQTGVSRYGYTF
TGTGCCAGCAGCCAAACAGGGGTATCTAGGTATGGCTACACCTTC
>TRBD2|TRBJ2-7|few|TRBV6-5
CASSFEAGPTYEQYF
TGTGCCAGCAGTTTTGAAGCGGGACCAACCTACGAGCAGTACTTC
>TRBD1|TRBJ1-5|once|TRBV5-1
CASSLEGTVNQPQHF
TGCGCCAGCAGCTTGGAGGGGACAGTCAATCAGCCCCAGCATTTT
>-|TRBJ2-1|-|TRBV12-3/TRBV12-4
CASSFSQNNEQFF
TGTGCCAGCAGTTTCTCGCAGAACAATGAGCAGTTCTTC
>TRBD2|TRBJ2-7|-|TRBV5-1
CASSLNAGGTYEQYF
TGCGCCAGCAGCTTGAATGCGGGAGGTACCTACGAGCAGTACTTC
>-|TRBJ1-6|-|TRBV19
CASKIGQSYNSPLHF
TGTGCCAGTAAGATTGGACAGTCCTATAATTCACCCCTCCACTTT
>-|TRBJ1-2|-|TRBV19
CASSILTGDSGYTF
TGTGCCAGTAGTATTTTGACAGGCGACTCAGGCTACACCTTC
>TRBD1|TRBJ2-7|-|TRBV7-9
CASSLETTGDYEQYF
TGTGCCAGCAGCTTAGAGACGACAGGGGACTACGAGCAGTACTTC
>-|TRBJ2-7|-|TRBV20-1
CSAWTTYEQYF
TGCAGTGCTTGGACTACCTACGAGCAGTACTTC
>-|TRBJ2-2|-|TRBV5-1
CASRSQSGELFF
TGCGCCAGCAGGTCACAGTCCGGGGAGCTGTTTTTT
>TRBD1|TRBJ2-2|-|TRBV5-6
CASSSDREELNTGELFF
TGTGCCAGCAGCTCCGACAGGGAAGAATTGAACACCGGGGAGCTGTTTTTT
>-|TRBJ2-7|once|TRBV18
CASSPATEVYEQYF
TGTGCCAGCTCACCCGCGACAGAAGTATACGAGCAGTACTTC
>-|TRBJ1-1|once|TRBV27
CASSLSAGLNTEAFF
TGTGCCAGCAGTTTATCAGCAGGCTTGAACACTGAAGCTTTCTTT
>-|TRBJ2-5|-|TRBV5-1
CASSLTQGMRETQYF
TGCGCCAGCAGCTTGACCCAGGGGATGCGTGAGACCCAGTACTTC